These 13 T cell receptor beta chains originate from one sample sequenced in a study of T cell responses to AZD1222 COVID-19 vaccine. Libraries were prepared by immunoSEQ multiplex PCR; TCRdb keeps only in-frame clonotypes and omits some of them. The sample gives over 150,000 clones, 93% of which show up once; about 1% is in the top ten. The sample in question was peripheral blood, obtained 28 days after the second AZD1222 dose. These receptors all stem from an adult who received the AZD1222 COVID-19 vaccine.

The chain is built from TRBV9 and TRBJ2-1; TRBD2 aligns across 10 bases. Germline values: CDR1 SGDLS, CDR2 YYNGEE. J lost 6 bases, V lost 0 bases, and 6 bases had no gene match. The CDR3 contains 16 residues. The CDR3 loop reads CASSVGWTSGVNEQFF. The CDR3 DNA sequence: TGTGCCAGCAGCGTAGGGTGGACTAGCGGAGTCAATGAGCAGTTCTTC.

This chain connects TRBV6-6 to TRBJ1-2, with D maybe TRBD1 (5 bases). Per the germline V gene, CDR1 is MNHNY and CDR2 is SVGAGI (reference sequence). Trimming took off 2 bases at V and 6 bases at J, with 13 bases between the two ends. The CDR3 has 14 residues. Here the CDR3 reads CASSYGGRDDGYTF. CDR3 nucleotide sequence: TGTGCCAGCAGTTACGGGGGTCGGGACGATGGCTACACCTTC.

The chain employs TRBV6-5 and TRBJ1-1, with D possibly being TRBD1 (5 bases). The length of the CDR3 is 14 residues. Germline V gene data show CDR1 as MNHEY and CDR2 as SVGAGI. V was shortened by 7 bases and J by 1 base, with 13 bases between the two germline ends. CDR3 bases: TGTGCCAGCATTCACCCCGGGGGGAACACTGAAGCTTTCTTT. Protein product: CASIHPGGNTEAFF.

The chain carries TRBV15 and TRBJ2-5; unclear D gene. Per germline, CDR1 LNHNV and CDR2 YYDKDF (reference sequence). V lost 0 bases, J lost 5 bases, and 7 bases lay in between. The CDR3 has 13 amino acids. The CDR3 sequence is CATSRDIAETQYF. The CDR3, as DNA: TGTGCCACCAGCAGAGATATCGCGGAGACCCAGTACTTC. Looking up the rest from reference TRBV15 and TRBJ2-5 gives the full variable domain: DAMVIQNPRYQVTQFGKPVTLSCSQTLNHNVMYWYQQKSSQAPKLLFHYYDKDFNNEADTPDNFQSRRPNTSFCFLDIRSPGLGDTAMYLCATSRDIAETQYFGPGTRLLVL.

This chain links TRBV6-5 with TRBJ2-7; D possibly corresponds to TRBD2 (6 bases). This CDR3 is built from 13 residues. CDR1 is MNHEY, CDR2 SVGAGI, per germline. The V end was cut by 10 bases, the J end by 0 bases, with 13 bases between. This CDR3 reads CATRRGSSYEQYF. The CDR3 DNA reads as TGTGCCACCCGGCGGGGTTCCTCCTACGAGCAGTACTTC.

The rearrangement links TRBV11-3 to TRBJ1-6; a possible D gene is TRBD1 (5 bases). The V gene lost 4 bases and the J gene lost 7 bases, with 11 bases spanning the gap. Germline V CDR1 and CDR2: SGHNT, YENEEA. There are 14 residues in the CDR3. The CDR3 here is CASSSGLKNSPLHF. CDR3 coding DNA: TGTGCCAGCAGCTCGGGACTCAAGAATTCACCCCTCCACTTT.

The CDR3, as DNA: TGTGCCAGCAGTTTAGTAGGGAACTATGGCTACACCTTC. As protein: CASSLVGNYGYTF. V usage is TRBV27 and J usage is TRBJ1-2, with no clear D. The CDR3 length is 13 residues. Germline V gene lookup returns CDR1 MNHEY and CDR2 SMNVEV (reference sequence). Trimming removed 2 bases at V and 2 bases at J, with 6 bases between.

The rearrangement uses TRBV5-1 and TRBJ1-3; the D is unclear. V lost 4 bases to trimming and J lost 0 bases, with 11 bases between them. Germline V gene lookup returns CDR1 SGHRS and CDR2 YFSETQ. CDR3 length: 15 residues. The CDR3 nucleotides read TGCGCCAGCAGCGGAGCGTTCGGCTCTGGAAACACCATATATTTT. Translated: CASSGAFGSGNTIYF.

This chain uses TRBV28 with TRBJ2-7, with D unresolved. Trimming removed 4 bases from V and 5 bases from J, with 9 bases in between. Germline V gene sequence: CDR1 MDHEN, CDR2 SYDVKM. The CDR3 runs to 12 residues. The CDR3: CASSSRSDEQYF. Written as DNA, the CDR3 is TGTGCCAGCAGTTCAAGGTCGGACGAGCAGTACTTC.

V gene TRBV14 combines with J gene TRBJ2-7; TRBD2 aligns across 7 bases. Trimming cost V 4 bases and J 0 bases; bases outside gene matches: 3. Germline V gives CDR1 SGHDN, CDR2 FVKESK. The CDR3 contains 14 residues. CDR3 DNA sequence: TGTGCCAGCAGCCTCAGGGACTACTCCTACGAGCAGTACTTC. It codes for CASSLRDYSYEQYF.

The chain recombines TRBV18 with TRBJ1-1, with no clear D. Germline CDR1 and CDR2: KGHSH and LQKENI. This CDR3 comprises 15 residues. V dropped 3 bases and J dropped 3 bases, with 14 bases sitting between them. CDR3 loop: CASSPVPPQDTEAFF. The CDR3 DNA reads TGTGCCAGCTCACCCGTACCGCCTCAGGACACTGAAGCTTTCTTT.

V and J are TRBV29-1 and TRBJ1-5; 8 bases agree with TRBD1. CDR1 SQVTM and CDR2 ANQGSEA come from the germline V gene. J was trimmed by 2 bases and V by 5 bases; bases with no gene match: 8. There are 15 residues in the CDR3. CDR3 coding DNA: TGCAGCGTTAAACAGGGGGGTTCGGGCAATCAGCCCCAGCATTTT. It translates to CSVKQGGSGNQPQHF.

This clone was counted a single time. This chain connects TRBV18 to TRBJ1-1; no reliable D call. Trimming pared 3 bases from V and 2 bases from J, leaving 13 bases between. Germline values: CDR1 KGHSH, CDR2 LQKENI. This CDR3 contains 15 residues. CDR3 loop: CASSPRAVVNTEAFF. The CDR3 nucleotides are TGTGCCAGCTCACCGAGGGCAGTTGTTAACACTGAAGCTTTCTTT.